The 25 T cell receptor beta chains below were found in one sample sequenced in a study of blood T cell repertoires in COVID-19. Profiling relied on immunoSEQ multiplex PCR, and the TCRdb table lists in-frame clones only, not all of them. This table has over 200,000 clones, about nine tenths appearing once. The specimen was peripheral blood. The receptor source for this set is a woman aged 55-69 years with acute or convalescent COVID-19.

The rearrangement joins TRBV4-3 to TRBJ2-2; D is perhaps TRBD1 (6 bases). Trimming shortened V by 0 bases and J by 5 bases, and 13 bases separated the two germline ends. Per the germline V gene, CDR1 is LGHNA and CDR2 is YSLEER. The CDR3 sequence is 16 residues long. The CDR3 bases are TGCGCCAGCAGCCAAGATAGGACAGCCTCTACCGGGGAGCTGTTTTTT. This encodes CASSQDRTASTGELFF.

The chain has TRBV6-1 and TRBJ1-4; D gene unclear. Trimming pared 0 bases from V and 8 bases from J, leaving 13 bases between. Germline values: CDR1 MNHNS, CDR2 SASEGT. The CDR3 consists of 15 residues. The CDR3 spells CASSEAGGLTEKLFF. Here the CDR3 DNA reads TGTGCCAGCAGTGAAGCAGGAGGGTTGACGGAAAAACTGTTTTTT.

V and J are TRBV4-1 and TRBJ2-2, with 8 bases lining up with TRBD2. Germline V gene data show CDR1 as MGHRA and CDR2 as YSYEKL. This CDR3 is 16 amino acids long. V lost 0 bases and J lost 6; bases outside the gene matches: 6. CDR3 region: CASSQDSGGPPGELFF. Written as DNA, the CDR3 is TGCGCCAGCAGCCAAGATTCGGGAGGGCCGCCCGGGGAGCTGTTTTTT.

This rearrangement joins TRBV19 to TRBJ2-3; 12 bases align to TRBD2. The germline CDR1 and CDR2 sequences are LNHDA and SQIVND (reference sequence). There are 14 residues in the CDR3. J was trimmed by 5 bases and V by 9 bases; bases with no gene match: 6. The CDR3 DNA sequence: TGTGCCAGCTCTAGCGGGAGGGCGAGAGATACGCAGTATTTT. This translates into CASSSGRARDTQYF.

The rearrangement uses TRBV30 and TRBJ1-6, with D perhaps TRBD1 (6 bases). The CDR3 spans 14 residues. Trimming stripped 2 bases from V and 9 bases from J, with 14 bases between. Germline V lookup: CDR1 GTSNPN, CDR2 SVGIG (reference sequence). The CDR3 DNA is TGTGCCTGGAGTCAACAGGGCCGGAGTTCACCCCTCCACTTT. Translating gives CAWSQQGRSSPLHF.

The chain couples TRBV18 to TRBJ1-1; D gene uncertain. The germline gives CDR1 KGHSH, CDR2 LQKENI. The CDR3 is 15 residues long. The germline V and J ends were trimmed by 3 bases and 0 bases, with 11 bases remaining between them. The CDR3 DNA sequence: TGTGCCAGCTCACCGGTGGGCAGCATGAACACTGAAGCTTTCTTT. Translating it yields CASSPVGSMNTEAFF.

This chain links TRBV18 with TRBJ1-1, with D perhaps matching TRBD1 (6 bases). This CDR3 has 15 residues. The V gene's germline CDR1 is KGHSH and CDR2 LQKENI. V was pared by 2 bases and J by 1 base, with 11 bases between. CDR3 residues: CASSPTDSPNTEAFF. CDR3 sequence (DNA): TGTGCCAGCTCACCAACGGACAGCCCGAACACTGAAGCTTTCTTT.

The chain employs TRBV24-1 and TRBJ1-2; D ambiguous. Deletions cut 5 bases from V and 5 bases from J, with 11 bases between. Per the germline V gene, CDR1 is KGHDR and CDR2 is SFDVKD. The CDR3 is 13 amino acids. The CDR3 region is CATSVGQFYGYTF. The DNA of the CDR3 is TGTGCCACCAGTGTTGGGCAGTTTTATGGCTACACCTTC.

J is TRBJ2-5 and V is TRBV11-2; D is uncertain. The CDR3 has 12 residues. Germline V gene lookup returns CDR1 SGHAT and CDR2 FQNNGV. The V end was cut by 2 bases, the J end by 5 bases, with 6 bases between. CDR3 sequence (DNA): TGTGCCAGCAGCTTATCCCGGGAGACCCAGTACTTC. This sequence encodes CASSLSRETQYF.

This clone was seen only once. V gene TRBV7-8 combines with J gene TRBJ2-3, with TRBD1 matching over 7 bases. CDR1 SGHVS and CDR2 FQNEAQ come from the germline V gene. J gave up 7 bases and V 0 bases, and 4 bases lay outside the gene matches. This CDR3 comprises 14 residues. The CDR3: CASSLATGRYTQYF. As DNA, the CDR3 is TGTGCCAGCAGCTTAGCGACAGGGCGGTATACGCAGTATTTT. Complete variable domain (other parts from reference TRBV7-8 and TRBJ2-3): GAGVSQSPRYKVAKRGQDVALRCDPISGHVSLFWYQQALGQGPEFLTYFQNEAQLDKSGLPSDRFFAERPEGSVSTLKIQRTQQEDSAVYLCASSLATGRYTQYFGPGTRLTVL.

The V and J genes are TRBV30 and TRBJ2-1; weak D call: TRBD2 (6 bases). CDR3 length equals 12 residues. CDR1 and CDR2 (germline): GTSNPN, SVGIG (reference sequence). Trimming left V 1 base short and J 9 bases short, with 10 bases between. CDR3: CAWSGGASEQFF. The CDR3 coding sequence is TGTGCCTGGAGTGGCGGGGCGAGTGAGCAGTTCTTC.

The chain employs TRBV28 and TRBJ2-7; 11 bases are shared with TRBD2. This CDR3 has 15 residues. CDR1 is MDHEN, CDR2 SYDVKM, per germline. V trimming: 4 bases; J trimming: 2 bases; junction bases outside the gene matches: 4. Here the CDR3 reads CASSSGTSGAYEQYF. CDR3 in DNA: TGTGCCAGCAGTTCAGGGACTAGCGGCGCCTACGAGCAGTACTTC.

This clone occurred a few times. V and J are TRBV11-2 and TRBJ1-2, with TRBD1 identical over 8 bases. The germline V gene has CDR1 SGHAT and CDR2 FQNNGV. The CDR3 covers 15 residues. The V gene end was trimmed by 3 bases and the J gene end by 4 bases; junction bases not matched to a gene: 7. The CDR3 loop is CASSLRQGASYGYTF. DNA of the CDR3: TGTGCCAGCAGCTTGAGGCAGGGGGCTTCCTATGGCTACACCTTC.

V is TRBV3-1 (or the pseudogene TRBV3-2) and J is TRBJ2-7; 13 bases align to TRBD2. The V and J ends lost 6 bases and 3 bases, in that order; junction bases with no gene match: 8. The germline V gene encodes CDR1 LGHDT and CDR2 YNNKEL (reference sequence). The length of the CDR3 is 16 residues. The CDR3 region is CASRRTGTSGIYEQYF. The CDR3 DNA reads TGTGCCAGCAGGAGGACCGGGACTAGCGGGATCTACGAGCAGTACTTC.

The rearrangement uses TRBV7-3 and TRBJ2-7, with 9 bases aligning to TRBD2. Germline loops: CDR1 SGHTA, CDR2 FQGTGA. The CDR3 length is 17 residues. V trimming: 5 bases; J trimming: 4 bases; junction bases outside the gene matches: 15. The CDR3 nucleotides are TGTGCCAGCAGCCCCGGCATAGGTCTAGCGGGGAAGTACGAGCAGTACTTC. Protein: CASSPGIGLAGKYEQYF.

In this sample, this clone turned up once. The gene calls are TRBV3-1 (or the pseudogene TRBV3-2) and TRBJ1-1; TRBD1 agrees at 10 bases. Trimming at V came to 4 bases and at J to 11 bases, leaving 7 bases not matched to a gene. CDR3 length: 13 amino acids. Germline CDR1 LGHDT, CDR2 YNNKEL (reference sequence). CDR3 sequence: CASSRGTGVGAFF. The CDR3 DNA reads TGTGCCAGCAGCCGAGGGACAGGGGTGGGTGCTTTCTTT.

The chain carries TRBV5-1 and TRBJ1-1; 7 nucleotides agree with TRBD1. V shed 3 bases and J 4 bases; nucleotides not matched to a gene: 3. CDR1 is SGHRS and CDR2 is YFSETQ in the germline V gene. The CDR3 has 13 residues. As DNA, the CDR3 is TGCGCCAGCAGCTCGACAGGGTCCACTGAAGCTTTCTTT. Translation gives CASSSTGSTEAFF.

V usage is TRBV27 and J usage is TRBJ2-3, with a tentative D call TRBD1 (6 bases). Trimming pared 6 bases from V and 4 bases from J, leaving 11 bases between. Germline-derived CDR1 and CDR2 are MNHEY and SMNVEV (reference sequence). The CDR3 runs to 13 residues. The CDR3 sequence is CASRPTGSDTQYF. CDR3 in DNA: TGTGCCAGCAGACCCACAGGGTCAGATACGCAGTATTTT.

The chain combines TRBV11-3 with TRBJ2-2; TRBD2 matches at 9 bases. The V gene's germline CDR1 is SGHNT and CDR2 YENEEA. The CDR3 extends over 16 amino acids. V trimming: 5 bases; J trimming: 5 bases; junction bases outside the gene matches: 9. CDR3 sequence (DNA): TGTGCCAGCAGCCCGCCAGCGGGAGGTCTAACCGGGGAGCTGTTTTTT. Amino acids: CASSPPAGGLTGELFF. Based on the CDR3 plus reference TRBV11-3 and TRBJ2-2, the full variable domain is EAGVVQSPRYKIIEKKQPVAFWCNPISGHNTLYWYLQNLGQGPELLIRYENEEAVDDSQLPKDRFSAERLKGVDSTLKIQPAELGDSAVYLCASSPPAGGLTGELFFGEGSRLTVL.

The CDR3, as DNA: TGTGCCAGCAGCTTAAACAGGAACACTGAAGCTTTCTTT. Amino acids: CASSLNRNTEAFF. The genes are TRBV7-8 and TRBJ1-1; no clear D gene. The germline gives CDR1 SGHVS, CDR2 FQNEAQ. Trimming left V 2 bases short and J 1 base short, with 5 bases between. The CDR3 has 13 amino acids.

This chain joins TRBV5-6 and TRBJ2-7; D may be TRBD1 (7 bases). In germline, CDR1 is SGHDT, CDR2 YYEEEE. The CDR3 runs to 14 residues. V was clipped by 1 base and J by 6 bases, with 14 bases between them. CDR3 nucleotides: TGTGCCAGCAGCTTGAGGTCTCAGGGGGGCGAGCAGTACTTC. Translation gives CASSLRSQGGEQYF.

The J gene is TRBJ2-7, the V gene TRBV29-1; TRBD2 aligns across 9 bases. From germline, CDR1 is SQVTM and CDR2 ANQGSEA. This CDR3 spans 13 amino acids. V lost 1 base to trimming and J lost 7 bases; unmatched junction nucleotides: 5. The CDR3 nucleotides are TGCAGCGTTGAAGGGTTGCGGGAGGGAGAGCAGTACTTC. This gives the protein CSVEGLREGEQYF.

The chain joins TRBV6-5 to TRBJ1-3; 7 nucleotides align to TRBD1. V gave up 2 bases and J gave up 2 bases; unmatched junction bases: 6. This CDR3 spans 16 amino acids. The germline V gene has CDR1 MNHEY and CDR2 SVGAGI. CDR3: CASSYHGTVAGNTIYF. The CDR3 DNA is TGTGCCAGCAGTTACCACGGGACAGTAGCTGGAAACACCATATATTTT.

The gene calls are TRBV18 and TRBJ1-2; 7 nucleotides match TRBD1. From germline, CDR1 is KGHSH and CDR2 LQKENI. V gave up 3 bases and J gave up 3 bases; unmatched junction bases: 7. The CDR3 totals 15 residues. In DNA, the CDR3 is TGTGCCAGCTCACCCGGACAGGTCGGCCACTATGGCTACACCTTC. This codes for CASSPGQVGHYGYTF. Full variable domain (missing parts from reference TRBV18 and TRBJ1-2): NAGVMQNPRHLVRRRGQEARLRCSPMKGHSHVYWYRQLPEEGLKFMVYLQKENIIDESGMPKERFSAEFPKEGPSILRIQQVVRGDSAAYFCASSPGQVGHYGYTFGSGTRLTVV.

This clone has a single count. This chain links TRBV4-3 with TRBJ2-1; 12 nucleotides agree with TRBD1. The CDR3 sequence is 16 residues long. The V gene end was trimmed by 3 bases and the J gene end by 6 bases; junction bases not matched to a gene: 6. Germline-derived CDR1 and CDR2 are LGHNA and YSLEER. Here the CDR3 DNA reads TGCGCCAGCAGCCATATCGGGACAGGGGGCATCAATGAGCAGTTCTTC. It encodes CASSHIGTGGINEQFF.